This entry lists 8 T cell receptor beta chains sequenced from one sample in a study of technical replicates of blood from several donors. Clones were read by immunoSEQ multiplex PCR, and TCRdb kept only the in-frame ones, dropping some. This sample yields around 73,000 clones, of which roughly 90% are seen a single time; about 4.3% belongs to the top ten. Sequencing used PBMCs. These receptors were taken from a human donor in good health. Some clones in this sample may be carry-over from other donors' samples.

The V call is TRBV6-5, the J call TRBJ2-7, with 7 nucleotides matching TRBD1. V lost 3 bases to trimming and J lost 0 bases; unmatched junction nucleotides: 2. CDR3 size: 14 residues. The germline V gene encodes CDR1 MNHEY and CDR2 SVGAGI. As DNA, the CDR3 is TGTGCCAGCAGTTATGGGGACAGCTCCTACGAGCAGTACTTC. It yields the protein CASSYGDSSYEQYF.

The chain carries TRBV5-5 and TRBJ1-2, with 7 bases identical to TRBD1. The CDR3 covers 14 residues. Trimming at V came to 4 bases and at J to 2 bases, leaving 5 bases not matched to a gene. Germline CDR1 SGHKS, CDR2 YYEKEE (reference sequence). CDR3 sequence (DNA): TGTGCCAGCAGCCCGGGACAGCTAAACTATGGCTACACCTTC. Protein sequence: CASSPGQLNYGYTF.

V usage is TRBV19 and J usage is TRBJ1-2; 7 positions agree with TRBD1. The CDR3 covers 14 residues. Germline loops: CDR1 LNHDA, CDR2 SQIVND (reference sequence). V lost 2 bases to trimming and J lost 8 bases; unmatched junction nucleotides: 8. The CDR3 protein is CASSITRGKEGYTF. For the CDR3, the DNA is TGTGCCAGTAGTATAACCAGGGGGAAAGAAGGCTACACCTTC.

The V and J genes are TRBV6-5 and TRBJ2-7, with a weak D call TRBD1 (6 bases). This CDR3 contains 14 residues. CDR1 and CDR2 from the germline V gene are MNHEY and SVGAGI. The V end was cut by 3 bases, the J end by 5 bases, with 14 bases between. The CDR3 bases are TGTGCCAGCAGTTATGGGACACGGACCCACGAGCAGTACTTC. Amino acid sequence: CASSYGTRTHEQYF.

The chain couples TRBV4-1 to TRBJ2-1; tentative D call: TRBD2 (6 bases). V was clipped by 0 bases and J by 9 bases, with 9 bases between them. Germline V gene data show CDR1 as MGHRA and CDR2 as YSYEKL. This CDR3 spans 13 amino acids. CDR3 in amino acids: CASSQETRLEQFF. The CDR3 DNA follows: TGCGCCAGCAGCCAAGAGACTAGACTTGAGCAGTTCTTC.

This chain connects TRBV7-2 to TRBJ2-7; 7 positions match TRBD2. Trimming cost V 5 bases and J 4 bases; bases outside gene matches: 5. Germline V CDR1 and CDR2: SGHTA, FQGNSA. The CDR3 spans 13 residues. DNA of the CDR3: TGTGCCAGCAGCAAGAGACTAGCTTACGAGCAGTACTTC. It translates to CASSKRLAYEQYF.

The chain has TRBV5-4 and TRBJ2-1; D perhaps matches TRBD2 (6 bases). This CDR3 contains 15 residues. Deletions cut 4 bases from V and 2 bases from J, with 13 bases between. Germline V gene data show CDR1 as SGHNT and CDR2 as YYREEE (reference sequence). CDR3 nucleotides: TGTGCCAGCAGCACCTCCCCGGGGGCCTACAATGAGCAGTTCTTC. It specifies CASSTSPGAYNEQFF.

This chain links TRBV19 with TRBJ2-1, with D tentatively TRBD2 (7 bases). Germline V lookup: CDR1 LNHDA, CDR2 SQIVND (reference sequence). The CDR3 is 14 amino acids. V lost 6 bases and J lost 10, with 19 bases in between. CDR3 residues: CASRTRGATREQFF. CDR3 nucleotides: TGTGCCAGTAGGACCCGGGGGGCCACCCGGGAGCAGTTCTTC.